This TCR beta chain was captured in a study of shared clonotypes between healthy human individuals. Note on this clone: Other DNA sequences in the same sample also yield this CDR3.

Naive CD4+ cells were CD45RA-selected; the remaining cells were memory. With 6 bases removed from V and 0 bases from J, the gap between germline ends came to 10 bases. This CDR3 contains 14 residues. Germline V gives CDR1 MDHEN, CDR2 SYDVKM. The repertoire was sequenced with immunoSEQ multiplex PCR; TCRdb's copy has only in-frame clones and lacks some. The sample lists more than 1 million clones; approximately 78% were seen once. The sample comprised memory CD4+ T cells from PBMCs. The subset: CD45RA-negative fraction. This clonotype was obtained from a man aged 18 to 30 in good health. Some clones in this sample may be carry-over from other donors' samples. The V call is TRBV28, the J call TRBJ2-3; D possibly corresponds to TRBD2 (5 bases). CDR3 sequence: CASREGGSTDTQYF. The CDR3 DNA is TGTGCCAGCAGGGAAGGAGGAAGCACAGATACGCAGTATTTT. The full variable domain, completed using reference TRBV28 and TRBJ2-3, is DVKVTQSSRYLVKRTGEKVFLECVQDMDHENMFWYRQDPGLGLRLIYFSYDVKMKEKGDIPEGYSVSREKKERFSLILESASTNQTSMYLCASREGGSTDTQYFGPGTRLTVL.